This T cell receptor beta chain appears in the sequencing data of a study of T cells in Graves' hyperthyroidism and ophthalmopathy. Overall study findings and caveats: Most clonotypes expanded in thyroid above 0.001 were likewise present in blood. Ophthalmopathy got predicted by the model a median about six months before its onset.

The table lists this clonotype with many counts. The antigen is unknown. Germline V gene sequence: CDR1 SQVTM, CDR2 ANQGSEA. V shed 3 bases and J shed 0 bases, with 9 bases lying between them. This CDR3 has 14 amino acids. Drawn at first hyperthyroidism diagnosis, the blood sample preceded any ophthalmopathy symptoms. Regions amplified from RNA transcripts were the TCR beta CDR3 regions. TCR CDR3 underwent first-round RT-PCR with the HTBI primer set. Each CDR3 protein is one row after TCRdb ran MiXCR on the multiplex PCR reads. The data hold approximately 600,000 distinct CDR3 sequences, with roughly 13% observed a single time.

The receptor was derived from a woman in her 30s with Graves' hyperthyroidism that later progressed to Graves' ophthalmopathy. The genes are TRBV29-1 and TRBJ2-1; the D call may be TRBD1 or TRBD2 (5 bases each). Material: blood. The CDR3 protein is CSVDSGSSYNEQFF. CDR3 coding DNA: TGCAGCGTTGATTCAGGGAGCTCCTACAATGAGCAGTTCTTC.